The rows below give T cell receptor beta chains drawn from one sample of a study of blood T cell repertoires in COVID-19. Measured with immunoSEQ multiplex PCR; TCRdb has only the in-frame clones, and not every one. The data hold around 13,000 clones, with approximately 83% observed a single time. The sequenced material came from peripheral blood. These TCRs come from a woman aged 55-70 years with acute or convalescent COVID-19. Each CDR3 is given without its conserved first and last residue.

j_call cdr3_length v_call cdr3_aa
TRBJ2-1 16 TRBV28 ASSNTLAGGPFGDEQF
TRBJ2-7 14 TRBV3-1/TRBV3-2 ASSQFLRGSSYEQY
TRBJ2-7 11 TRBV7-2 ASSPPAAGKQY
TRBJ2-3 13 TRBV10-3 ASLPGQGSTDTQY
TRBJ2-5 11 TRBV5-6 ASSIASGETQY
TRBJ1-3 12 TRBV9 ASSSQERGNTIY
TRBJ2-7 12 TRBV5-4 ASSSVGQGDEQY
TRBJ2-1 12 TRBV5-1 ASSSDTSGREQF
TRBJ1-2 13 TRBV5-1 ASSLLTGGENGYT
TRBJ2-6 17 TRBV5-5 ASSLITDRASSGANVLT
TRBJ2-7 11 TRBV29-1 SVKDTGSYEQY
TRBJ1-5 13 TRBV2 ASRDGTGDSQPQH
TRBJ1-4 13 TRBV10-3 AISESLGRGEKLF
TRBJ1-2 10 TRBV19 ASSIQGRGYT
TRBJ1-1 14 TRBV7-2 ASSPYDRERGTEAF
TRBJ1-3 12 TRBV2 ASSDAGAGNTIY
TRBJ2-7 13 TRBV5-6 ASSLELAPPGEQY
TRBJ2-4 10 TRBV5-1 ASRTTGGDMH